This TCR beta chain stems from a study of blood T cell repertoires in COVID-19 (dated by TCRdb to between 2020 and 2021). Turning to the overall study: Collaborator samples came from the United States, Italy and Spain and covered acute and convalescent phases of COVID-19. The material from the prospective study consisted of cDNA or gDNA derived from T cells, B-cell-depleted T cells, or PBMCs. Sample metadata almost always included a de-identified subject ID, COVID-19 status, age in years and sex. The samples were drawn from two sources: the first 160 participants of the ongoing ImmuneRACE study, and approximately 1,300 subjects contributed by 6 global collaborators. Deeply sampled blood TCRbeta repertoires from subjects exposed to, actively infected with, or recovered from COVID-19 were included in the dataset. A freely available public database, intended as a resource for researchers studying the immune response to SARS-CoV-2, is where the repertoires were released. Where available, HLA class I and class II types were taken from metadata supplied by the sample provider and were not determined by assay-based typing. What the research found in general, with its limitations: The amount of clinical and demographic metadata varied by source and participant and was provided uncurated.

CDR1 and CDR2, looked up from the germline V gene, are MDHEN and SYDVKM. The CDR3 goes from the cysteine to the phenylalanine over 15 residues. Only the CDR3 part of the read is kept: 45 bases, read in frame from the first base. V gives up 2 bases and J gives up 3 bases, and the segment between their germline ends measures 11 bases. Regarding this clone: This receptor's antigen is unknown. Per-base qualities were not stored, and no clone one base away is much larger.

The immunoSEQ Assay, a bias-controlled multiplex PCR, was used to amplify TCRbeta CDR3 regions from genomic DNA. Processing in the source paper ran as follows. The number of nucleated cells in each sample was estimated from the amplification of reference gene primers within the assay. To quantify the absolute abundance of each unique TCRbeta CDR3 rearrangement, sequence reads were collapsed and filtered. For each sample, productive Simpson clonality was calculated by taking the square root of Simpson's diversity index across productive rearrangements. Sourced from immuneACCESS, this table was stored by TCRdb with only in-frame sequences that have V and J called. A share of the clones is absent; for the studies checked, an unresolved V gene accounts for under half, and the remainder has no known explanation. D and trimming come from the DNA, and the V and J calls and clone size come from that table. This sample lists 130,000 or so clones; more than 75% were detected once. Together, the top ten hold roughly 2.2% of the sample.

Each collaborating institution followed its own protocols to collect whole blood in K2EDTA tubes. For TCRbeta analysis, collaborators shipped samples as frozen whole blood, isolated PBMCs, or DNA extracted from either of those sample types. Sequencing input: peripheral blood. This clonotype was obtained from an older man with active COVID-19. The V and J segments used are TRBV28 and TRBJ2-1; the best D guess is TRBD2, with 6 bases matching. The DNA sequence is TGTGCCAGCAGTTTAGCGGGACCGAACTACAATGAGCAGTTCTTC. Its protein reads: CASSLAGPNYNEQFF.